This section outlines one TCR beta chain sequence together with its context. The record originates from a study of T cell changes during pregnancy in multiple sclerosis. The CDR3 runs to 13 residues. Per germline, CDR1 SGHTA and CDR2 FQGNSA. Trimming shortened V by 5 bases and J by 0 bases, and 4 bases separated the two germline ends. Profiling relied on immunoSEQ multiplex PCR, and the TCRdb table lists in-frame clones only, not all of them. The data show some 140,000 clones, with about 95% seen just once and around 0.46% held by the top ten. The rearrangement uses TRBV7-2 and TRBJ2-2; no definite D call. Sequences were derived from peripheral blood, sampled after pregnancy. This receptor was taken from a female donor with multiple sclerosis, enrolled in a pregnancy study. The CDR3 sequence: CASSLTNTGELFF. In DNA, the CDR3 is TGTGCCAGCAGCCTAACGAACACCGGGGAGCTGTTTTTT. Full variable domain (remainder filled in from reference TRBV7-2 and TRBJ2-2): GAGVSQSPSNKVTEKGKDVELRCDPISGHTALYWYRQSLGQGLEFLIYFQGNSAPDKSGLPSDRFSAERTGGSVSTLTIQRTQQEDSAVYLCASSLTNTGELFFGEGSRLTVL.